A single sample is the source of the 11 T cell receptor beta chains below, sequenced in a study of blood T cells in healthy people across ages. Next came a second PCR, run for about 6 to 11 cycles, which used a sample-barcoded 5' primer along with a J-beta primer mix. TCRdb reanalysed the 5' RACE reads using MiXCR and keeps one entry per CDR3 protein. The sample lists 2 million or so distinct CDR3 sequences, around half occurring once. Sequencing was done on a sample of blood. The receptors derive from a woman aged 35 to 49 in good health.

This clonotype was seen a few times. CDR3 nucleotides: TGTGCCAGCAGTTCTCCACGACTAGCGGGGGGGGATACGCAGTATTTT. As protein: CASSSPRLAGGDTQYF. The chain is built from TRBV6-5 and TRBJ2-3, with 14 bases that match TRBD2. V trimming: 4 bases; J trimming: 6 bases; junction bases outside the gene matches: 6. This CDR3 has 16 residues. CDR1 and CDR2 from the germline V gene are MNHEY and SVGAGI.

The chain carries TRBV15 and TRBJ2-3; 9 nucleotides align to TRBD1. V gave up 6 bases and J gave up 2 bases; unmatched junction bases: 3. Germline lookup yields CDR1 LNHNV and CDR2 YYDKDF (reference sequence). This CDR3 has 14 residues. CDR3 in DNA: TGTGCCACCAGTGGACAGGGGAACACAGATACGCAGTATTTT. It is translated as CATSGQGNTDTQYF.

This clonotype was counted only a few times. The J gene is TRBJ2-5, the V gene TRBV12-3 or TRBV12-4; D perhaps matches TRBD2 (6 bases). This CDR3 is 13 amino acids long. V was trimmed by 6 bases and J by 11 bases, leaving 19 bases between them. CDR3 residues: CASSAGLYNEQYF. The CDR3, as DNA: TGTGCCAGCAGCGCGGGACTTTACAATGAGCAGTACTTC.

This clonotype was found a few times. The chain has TRBV12-3 or TRBV12-4 and TRBJ2-7; D gene uncertain. V was clipped by 5 bases and J by 7 bases, with 12 bases between them. The CDR3 is 12 amino acids. CDR3 residues: CASSPRTTEQYF. In DNA, the CDR3 is TGTGCCAGCAGTCCCCGGACCACTGAGCAGTACTTC.

The chain links TRBV7-9 to TRBJ1-2; 10 positions match TRBD1. The CDR3 is 17 residues long. Losses at the gene ends were 3 bases for V and 2 bases for J; bases not matched to a gene: 9. Germline V lookup: CDR1 SEHNR, CDR2 FQNEAQ (reference sequence). As DNA, the CDR3 is TGTGCCAGCAGCTTTGATTCACCGGGACAGGGGAACTATGGCTACACCTTC. Translating it yields CASSFDSPGQGNYGYTF.

This clonotype was observed a handful of times. V usage is TRBV4-3 and J usage is TRBJ2-7, with TRBD2 identical over 9 bases. The CDR3 length is 15 residues. After removal of 0 bases from V and 4 bases from J, the junction contained 4 bases not matched to a gene. Per germline, CDR1 LGHNA and CDR2 YSLEER. CDR3 sequence (DNA): TGCGCCAGCAGCCAAGATCGCGGGGGGGTTTACGAGCAGTACTTC. Its protein product is CASSQDRGGVYEQYF.

The chain has TRBV10-2 and TRBJ2-7; the D call may be TRBD1 or TRBD2 (5 bases each). The better agreement between TRBJ2-5 and the DNA end casts doubt on the J call. Germline CDR1 WSHSY, CDR2 SAAADI. The CDR3 totals 15 residues. CDR3 in amino acids: CASNRGRVFRETQYF. In DNA form, the CDR3 reads TGCGCCAGCAACCGGGGCAGGGTATTCAGAGAGACCCAGTACTTC.

This clonotype was observed a handful of times. The chain recombines TRBV7-2 with TRBJ2-6; 10 nucleotides line up with TRBD2. CDR3 length: 19 amino acids. With 5 bases clipped from V and 0 bases from J, the junction kept 10 bases outside the gene matches. CDR1 is SGHTA and CDR2 is FQGNSA in the germline V gene. CDR3 coding DNA: TGTGCCAGCAGCAAATTCAGTAGCGGGGGGCGCTCTGGGGCCAACGTCCTGACTTTC. Its translation: CASSKFSSGGRSGANVLTF.

The chain recombines TRBV9 with TRBJ2-5; weak D call: TRBD2 (5 bases). Germline V gene data show CDR1 as SGDLS and CDR2 as YYNGEE. V gave up 3 bases and J gave up 5 bases, with 17 bases separating them. The CDR3 contains 15 residues. CDR3 in amino acids: CASSGWPKAEETQYF. In DNA form, the CDR3 reads TGTGCCAGCAGCGGATGGCCAAAAGCGGAGGAGACCCAGTACTTC.

The chain has TRBV20-1 and TRBJ1-2; D might be TRBD1 (6 bases). There are 14 residues in the CDR3. Germline CDR1 and CDR2: DFQATT and SNEGSKA (reference sequence). Trimming removed 0 bases from V and 4 bases from J, with 12 bases in between. In DNA, the CDR3 is TGCAGTGCTAGAGAACAGGGCTCGGCCTATGGCTACACCTTC. Amino acid sequence: CSAREQGSAYGYTF.

V is TRBV20-1 and J is TRBJ2-3, with 9 bases matching TRBD1. V lost 4 bases to trimming and J lost 2 bases; unmatched junction nucleotides: 7. This CDR3 has 15 amino acids. Per germline, CDR1 DFQATT and CDR2 SNEGSKA (reference sequence). The CDR3 DNA sequence: TGCAGTGCTATCGGACAGGGGAAACCCACAGATACGCAGTATTTT. Amino acids: CSAIGQGKPTDTQYF.